The entry that follows covers one T cell receptor (beta chain) sequence. Its antigen is still unknown. The record has no base qualities; no much larger clone is one base away. Each collaborating institution followed its own protocols to collect whole blood in K2EDTA tubes. Collaborator samples were shipped for TCRbeta analysis as frozen whole blood, isolated PBMCs, or DNA extracted from either sample type. The immunoSEQ Assay, a bias-controlled multiplex PCR, was used to amplify TCRbeta CDR3 regions from genomic DNA. The paper's data handling went like this. Within the assay, amplification of reference gene primers was used to estimate how many nucleated cells each sample contained. To quantify the absolute abundance of each unique TCRbeta CDR3 rearrangement, sequence reads were collapsed and filtered. For each sample, productive Simpson clonality was calculated by taking the square root of Simpson's diversity index across productive rearrangements. TCRdb re-hosts the immuneACCESS table, in-frame sequences only. Its copies lack some clones; in the studies checked, an unresolved V gene accounts for under half of them, and the cause for the rest is not known. D and trimming come from the DNA, and the V and J calls and clone size come from that table. This sample gives approximately 91,000 clones in total; 77% of them show up just once. The top ten constitute about 10% of the sample.

This entry is derived from a study of blood T cell repertoires in COVID-19 (dated by TCRdb to the early 2020s). Regarding the study in general: Collaborator samples came from the United States, Italy and Spain and covered acute and convalescent phases of COVID-19. The repertoires were released in a freely available public database meant as a resource for research on the immune response to SARS-CoV-2. The prospective study material was composed of cDNA or gDNA derived from T cells, B-cell-depleted T cells, or PBMCs. Deeply sampled blood TCRbeta repertoires from subjects exposed to, actively infected with, or recovered from COVID-19 were included in the dataset. HLA class I and class II types, where available, came from metadata supplied by the sample provider rather than from assay-based typing. A de-identified subject ID, COVID-19 status, age in years and sex were almost always included in the sample metadata. The samples were drawn from two sources: the first 160 participants of the ongoing ImmuneRACE study, and 1,000 to 1,500 subjects contributed by 6 global collaborators.

Including cysteine and phenylalanine, the CDR3 has 14 amino acids. CDR3 DNA only is kept here, 42 bases in frame from base 1. The germline V gene specifies SGHRS as CDR1 and YFSETQ as CDR2. V is pruned by 3 bases and J by 2 bases, leaving 4 bases of the junction without a gene match. Results the study describes overall, beyond this receptor: How much clinical and demographic metadata was included differed by source and by participant, and the metadata was provided uncurated.

The receptor was derived from a woman aged 80 or over with acute or convalescent COVID-19. The chain links TRBV5-1 with TRBJ2-5, and 7 junction bases match TRBD1. The sequencing input was peripheral blood. In nucleotide form, the sequence is TGCGCCAGCAGCTGGGGACAGCGGCAAGAGACCCAGTACTTC. It translates as CASSWGQRQETQYF. The reference TRBV5-1 and TRBJ2-5 proteins fill in what lies around the CDR3, so the full variable domain reads KAGVTQTPRYLIKTRGQQVTLSCSPISGHRSVSWYQQTPGQGLQFLFEYFSETQRNKGNFPGRFSGRQFSNSRSEMNVSTLELGDSALYLCASSWGQRQETQYFGPGTRLLVL.